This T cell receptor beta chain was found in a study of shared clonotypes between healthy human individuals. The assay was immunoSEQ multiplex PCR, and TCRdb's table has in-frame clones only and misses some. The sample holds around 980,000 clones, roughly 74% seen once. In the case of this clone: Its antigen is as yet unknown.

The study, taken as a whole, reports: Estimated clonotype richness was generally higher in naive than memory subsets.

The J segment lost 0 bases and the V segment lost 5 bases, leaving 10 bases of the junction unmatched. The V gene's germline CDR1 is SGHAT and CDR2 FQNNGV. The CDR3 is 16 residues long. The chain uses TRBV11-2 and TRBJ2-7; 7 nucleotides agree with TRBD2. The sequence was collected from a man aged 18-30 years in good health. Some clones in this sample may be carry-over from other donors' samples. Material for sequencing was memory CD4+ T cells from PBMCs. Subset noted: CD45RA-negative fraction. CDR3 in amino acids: CASSREGGKASYEQYF. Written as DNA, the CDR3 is TGTGCCAGCAGCCGAGAGGGAGGGAAAGCCTCCTACGAGCAGTACTTC.